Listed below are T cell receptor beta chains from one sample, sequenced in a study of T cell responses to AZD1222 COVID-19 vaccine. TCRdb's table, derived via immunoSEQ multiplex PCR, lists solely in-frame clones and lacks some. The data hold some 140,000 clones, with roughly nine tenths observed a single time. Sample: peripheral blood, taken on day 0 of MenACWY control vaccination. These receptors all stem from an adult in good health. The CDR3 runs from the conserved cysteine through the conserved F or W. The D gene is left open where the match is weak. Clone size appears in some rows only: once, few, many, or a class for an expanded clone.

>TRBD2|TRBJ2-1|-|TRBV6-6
CASSHRDRRTSGSNEQFF
TGTGCCAGCAGTCACCGGGACAGGAGGACTAGCGGGAGTAATGAGCAGTTCTTC
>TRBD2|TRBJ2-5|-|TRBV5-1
CASSPKLAVLGDQYF
TGCGCCAGCAGCCCGAAACTAGCGGTCCTGGGGGACCAGTACTTC
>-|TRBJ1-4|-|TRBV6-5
CASSYLAAATNEKLFF
TGTGCCAGCAGTTACCTGGCAGCTGCAACTAATGAAAAACTGTTTTTT
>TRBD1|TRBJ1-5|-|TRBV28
CASSLLQGVRVQPQHF
TGTGCCAGCAGTTTATTACAGGGGGTAAGGGTTCAGCCCCAGCATTTT
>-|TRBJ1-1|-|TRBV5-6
CASSPQGAEAFF
TGTGCCAGCAGCCCCCAGGGCGCTGAAGCTTTCTTT
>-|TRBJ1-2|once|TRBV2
CASRLRVGGYTF
TGTGCCAGCAGGCTCAGGGTCGGAGGCTACACCTTC
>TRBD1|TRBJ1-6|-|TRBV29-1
CSGRTGDGNSPLHF
TGCAGCGGTAGGACAGGGGACGGTAATTCACCCCTCCACTTT
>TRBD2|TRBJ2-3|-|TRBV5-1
CASSLVGTSLTSTDTQYF
TGCGCCAGCAGCTTGGTTGGGACTAGCCTTACTAGCACAGATACGCAGTATTTT
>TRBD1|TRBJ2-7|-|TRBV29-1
CSVGTGGEQYF
TGCAGCGTTGGGACAGGAGGCGAGCAGTACTTC
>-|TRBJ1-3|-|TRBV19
CASSMRAFSGNTIYF
TGTGCCAGTAGTATGCGGGCCTTCTCTGGAAACACCATATATTTT
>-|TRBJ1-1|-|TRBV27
CASSSIYRIPGFRTAFMNTEAFF
TGTGCCAGCAGTTCCATATACCGAATCCCCGGTTTTCGGACAGCCTTTATGAACACTGAAGCTTTCTTT
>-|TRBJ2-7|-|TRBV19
CASSVGQNYEQYF
TGTGCCAGTAGTGTGGGACAAAACTACGAGCAGTACTTC
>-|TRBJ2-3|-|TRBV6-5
CASSPGTQGADTQYF
TGTGCCAGCAGTCCCGGGACTCAGGGTGCAGATACGCAGTATTTT
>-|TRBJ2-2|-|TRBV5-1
CASSLAPGRGNTGELFF
TGCGCCAGCAGCTTGGCACCGGGACGGGGAAACACCGGGGAGCTGTTTTTT
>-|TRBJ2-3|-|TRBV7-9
CASPGSATKLTDTQYF
TGTGCCAGCCCCGGAAGTGCTACCAAACTCACAGATACGCAGTATTTT
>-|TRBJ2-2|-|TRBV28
CASTQLGASDTGELFF
TGTGCCAGCACCCAATTGGGGGCATCCGACACCGGGGAGCTGTTTTTT
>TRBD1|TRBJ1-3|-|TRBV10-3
CASGRQGPSGNTIYF
TGTGCCAGCGGGAGACAGGGGCCCTCTGGAAACACCATATATTTT
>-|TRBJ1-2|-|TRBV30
CAWSVLGWGAPTTNYGYTF
TGTGCCTGGAGTGTACTAGGGTGGGGGGCCCCCACAACTAACTATGGCTACACCTTC
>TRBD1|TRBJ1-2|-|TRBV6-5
CASFGRGLKGYTF
TGTGCCAGCTTTGGCAGGGGGCTCAAGGGCTACACCTTC
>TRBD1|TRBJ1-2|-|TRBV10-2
CASSESTPGQNNYGYTF
TGCGCCAGCAGTGAGTCGACTCCGGGACAGAATAACTATGGCTACACCTTC
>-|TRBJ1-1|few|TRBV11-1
CASSFTGFSTEAFF
TGTGCCAGCAGCTTCACAGGGTTCAGCACTGAAGCTTTCTTT
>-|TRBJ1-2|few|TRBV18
CASSPPDGVGYTF
TGTGCCAGCTCACCACCGGATGGGGTTGGCTACACCTTC
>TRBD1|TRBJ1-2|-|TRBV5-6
CASSSPDRRYGYTF
TGTGCCAGCAGCTCCCCGGACAGGCGATATGGCTACACCTTC
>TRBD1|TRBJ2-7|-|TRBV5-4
CASSSYRGDTYEQYF
TGTGCCAGCAGCTCATACAGGGGTGATACCTACGAGCAGTACTTC
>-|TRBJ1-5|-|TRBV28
CASSSHSPALHF
TGTGCCAGCAGTTCCCACTCCCCCGCCCTGCATTTT
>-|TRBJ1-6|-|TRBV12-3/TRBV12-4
CASSPDDSPLHF
TGTGCCAGCAGTCCCGACGATTCACCCCTCCACTTT
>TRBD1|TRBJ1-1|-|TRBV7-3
CASSPSDRGGEAFF
TGTGCCAGCAGCCCCTCGGACAGGGGCGGTGAAGCTTTCTTT
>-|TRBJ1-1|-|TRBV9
CASSSGYGLGTEAFF
TGTGCCAGCAGCTCCGGTTATGGGTTGGGCACTGAAGCTTTCTTT
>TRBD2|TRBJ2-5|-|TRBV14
CASSQDSGRSETQYF
TGTGCCAGCAGCCAAGATAGCGGGAGATCGGAGACCCAGTACTTC
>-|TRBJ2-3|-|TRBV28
CASSLRGYSTDTQYF
TGTGCCAGCAGTCTCAGGGGCTATAGCACAGATACGCAGTATTTT
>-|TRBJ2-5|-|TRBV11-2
CASSFGVQETQYF
TGTGCCAGCAGCTTTGGGGTTCAAGAGACCCAGTACTTC
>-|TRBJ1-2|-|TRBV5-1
CASSRGQVGGVFGDGYTF
-
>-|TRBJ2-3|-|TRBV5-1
CASSNRQAGVVTDTQYF
TGCGCCAGCAGCAACCGACAGGCGGGAGTGGTCACAGATACGCAGTATTTT
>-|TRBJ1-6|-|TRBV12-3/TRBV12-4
CASSLALSPLHF
TGTGCCAGCAGTTTAGCGCTTTCACCCCTCCACTTT
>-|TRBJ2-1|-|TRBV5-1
CASSLVGGRSYNEQFF
TGCGCCAGCAGCTTGGTCGGTGGGAGATCCTACAATGAGCAGTTCTTC
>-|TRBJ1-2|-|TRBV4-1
CASSQDKRAIATGEYGYTF
TGCGCCAGCAGCCAAGACAAGCGAGCGATAGCAACAGGCGAGTATGGCTACACCTTC
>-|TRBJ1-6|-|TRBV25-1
CASSGGAGNSPLHF
TGTGCCAGCAGTGGAGGGGCGGGTAATTCACCCCTCCACTTT
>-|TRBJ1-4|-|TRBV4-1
CASSQGDGRIGKLFF
TGCGCCAGCAGCCAAGGGGACGGGCGCATAGGCAAACTGTTTTTT
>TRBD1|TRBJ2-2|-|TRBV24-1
CATSDQHSDRGNTGELFF
TGTGCCACCAGTGATCAACATTCTGACAGGGGTAACACCGGGGAGCTGTTTTTT
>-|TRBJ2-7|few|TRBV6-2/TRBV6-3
CASSYFGPGYEQYF
TGTGCCAGCAGTTACTTCGGACCGGGGTACGAGCAGTACTTC
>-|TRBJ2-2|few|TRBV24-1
CATSDFQGRYTGELFF
TGTGCCACCAGTGATTTTCAGGGGAGGTACACCGGGGAGCTGTTTTTT
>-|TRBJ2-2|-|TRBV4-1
CASSRQDGPGNTGELFF
TGCGCCAGCAGCCGCCAAGATGGCCCGGGGAACACCGGGGAGCTGTTTTTT